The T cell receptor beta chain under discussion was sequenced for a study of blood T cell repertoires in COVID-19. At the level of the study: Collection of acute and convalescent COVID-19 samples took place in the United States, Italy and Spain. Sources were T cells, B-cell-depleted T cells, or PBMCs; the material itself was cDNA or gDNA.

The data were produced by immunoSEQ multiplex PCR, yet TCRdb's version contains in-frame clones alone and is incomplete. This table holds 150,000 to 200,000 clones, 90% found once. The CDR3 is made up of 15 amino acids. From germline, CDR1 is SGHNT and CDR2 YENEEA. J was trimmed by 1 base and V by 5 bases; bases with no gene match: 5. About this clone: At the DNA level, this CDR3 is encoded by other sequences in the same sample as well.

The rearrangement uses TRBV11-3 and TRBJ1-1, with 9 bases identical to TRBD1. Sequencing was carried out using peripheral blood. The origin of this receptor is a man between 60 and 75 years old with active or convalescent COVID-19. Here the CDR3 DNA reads TGTGCCAGCAGCCCGGGACAGGGCGCGAACACTGAAGCTTTCTTT. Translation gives CASSPGQGANTEAFF.